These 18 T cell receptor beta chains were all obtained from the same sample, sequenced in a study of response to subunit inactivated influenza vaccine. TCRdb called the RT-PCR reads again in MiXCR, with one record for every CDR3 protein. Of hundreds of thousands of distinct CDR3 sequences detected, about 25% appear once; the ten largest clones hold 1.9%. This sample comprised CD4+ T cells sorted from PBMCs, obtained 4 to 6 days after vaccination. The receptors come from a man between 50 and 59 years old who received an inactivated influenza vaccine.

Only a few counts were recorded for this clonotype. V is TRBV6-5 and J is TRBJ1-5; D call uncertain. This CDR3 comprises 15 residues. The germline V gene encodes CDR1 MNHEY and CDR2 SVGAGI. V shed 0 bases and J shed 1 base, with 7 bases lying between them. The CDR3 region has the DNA TGTGCCAGCAGTTACTCCCGGAACAGCAATCAGCCCCAGCATTTT. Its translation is CASSYSRNSNQPQHF.

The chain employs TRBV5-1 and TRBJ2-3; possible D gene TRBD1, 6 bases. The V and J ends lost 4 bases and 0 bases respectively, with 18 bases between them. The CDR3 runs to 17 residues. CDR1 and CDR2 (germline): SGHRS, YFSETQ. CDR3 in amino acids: CASSKGTSSSSTDTQYF. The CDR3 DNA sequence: TGCGCCAGCAGCAAAGGGACATCTTCCTCTAGCACAGATACGCAGTATTTT.

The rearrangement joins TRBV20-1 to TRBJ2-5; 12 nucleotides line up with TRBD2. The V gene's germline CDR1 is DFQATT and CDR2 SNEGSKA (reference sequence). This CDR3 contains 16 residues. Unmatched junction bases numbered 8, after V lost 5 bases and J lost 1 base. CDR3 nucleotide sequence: TGCAGTGCTTTACCACTGACTAGCGGGGGCCAAGAGACCCAGTACTTC. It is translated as CSALPLTSGGQETQYF.

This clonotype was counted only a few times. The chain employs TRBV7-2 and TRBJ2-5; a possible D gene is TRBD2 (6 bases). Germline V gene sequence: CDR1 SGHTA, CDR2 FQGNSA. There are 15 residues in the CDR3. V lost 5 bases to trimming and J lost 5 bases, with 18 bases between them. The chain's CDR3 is CASSRGPTSTETQYF. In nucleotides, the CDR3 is TGTGCCAGCAGCCGCGGGCCCACTAGCACGGAGACCCAGTACTTC.

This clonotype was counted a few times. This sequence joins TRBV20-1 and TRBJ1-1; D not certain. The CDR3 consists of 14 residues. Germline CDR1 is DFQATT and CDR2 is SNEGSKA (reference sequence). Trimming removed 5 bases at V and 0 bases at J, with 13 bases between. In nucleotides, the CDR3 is TGCAGTGCTCGGGTTCCCCACATGAACACTGAAGCTTTCTTT. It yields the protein CSARVPHMNTEAFF.

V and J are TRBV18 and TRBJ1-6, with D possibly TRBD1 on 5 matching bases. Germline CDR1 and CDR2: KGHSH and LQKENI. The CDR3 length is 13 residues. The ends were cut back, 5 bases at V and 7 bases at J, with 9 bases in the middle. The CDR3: CASSKGANSPLHF. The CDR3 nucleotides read TGTGCCAGCTCAAAAGGGGCAAATTCACCCCTCCACTTT.

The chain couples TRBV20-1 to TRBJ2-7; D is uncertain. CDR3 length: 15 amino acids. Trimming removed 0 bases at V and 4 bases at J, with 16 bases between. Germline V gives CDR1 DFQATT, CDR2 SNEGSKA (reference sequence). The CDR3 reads CSARDLPGNQYEQYF. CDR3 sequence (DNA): TGCAGTGCTAGAGATCTACCGGGCAACCAATACGAGCAGTACTTC.

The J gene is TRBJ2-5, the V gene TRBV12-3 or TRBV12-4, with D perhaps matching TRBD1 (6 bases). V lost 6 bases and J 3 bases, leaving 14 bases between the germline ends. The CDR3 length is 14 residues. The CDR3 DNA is TGTGCCAGCAGCCTACGAAGGACAGAAGAGACCCAGTACTTC. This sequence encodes CASSLRRTEETQYF.

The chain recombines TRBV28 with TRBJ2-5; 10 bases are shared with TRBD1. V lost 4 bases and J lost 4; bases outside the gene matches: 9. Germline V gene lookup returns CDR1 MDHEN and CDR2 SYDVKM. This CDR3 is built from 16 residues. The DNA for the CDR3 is TGTGCCAGCAGTTCCGACAGGGGGCCGGGGTTAGAGACCCAGTACTTC. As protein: CASSSDRGPGLETQYF.

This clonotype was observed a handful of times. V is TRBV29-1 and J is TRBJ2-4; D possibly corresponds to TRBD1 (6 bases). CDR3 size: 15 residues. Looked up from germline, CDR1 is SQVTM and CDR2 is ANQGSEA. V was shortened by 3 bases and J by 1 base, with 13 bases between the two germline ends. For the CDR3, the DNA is TGCAGCGTTGAGTTTGGGGACACTGCCAAAAACATTCAGTACTTC. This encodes CSVEFGDTAKNIQYF.

CDR3 DNA: TGTGCCAGCAGCCAAGCCGCCGGAGCCAATTCAGGGGGGGCCAACGTCCTGACTTTC. Translation: CASSQAAGANSGGANVLTF. The chain is built from TRBV4-2 and TRBJ2-6; TRBD1 might be the D (5 bases). Trimming left V 1 base short and J 4 bases short, with 20 bases between. The germline CDR1 and CDR2 sequences are LGHNA and YNFKEQ. This CDR3 comprises 19 residues.

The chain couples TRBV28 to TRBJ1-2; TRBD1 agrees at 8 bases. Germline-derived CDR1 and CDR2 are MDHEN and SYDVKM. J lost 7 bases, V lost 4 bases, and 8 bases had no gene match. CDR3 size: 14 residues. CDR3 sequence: CASSSGGAASGYTF. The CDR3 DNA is TGTGCCAGCAGTTCAGGGGGCGCGGCGTCTGGCTACACCTTC.

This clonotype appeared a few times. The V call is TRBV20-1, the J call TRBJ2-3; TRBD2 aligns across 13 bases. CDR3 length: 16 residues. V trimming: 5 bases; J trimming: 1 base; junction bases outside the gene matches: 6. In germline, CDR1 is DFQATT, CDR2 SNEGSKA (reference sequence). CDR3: CSALHGLAGGTDTQYF. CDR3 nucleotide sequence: TGCAGTGCTCTGCACGGACTAGCGGGAGGCACAGATACGCAGTATTTT.

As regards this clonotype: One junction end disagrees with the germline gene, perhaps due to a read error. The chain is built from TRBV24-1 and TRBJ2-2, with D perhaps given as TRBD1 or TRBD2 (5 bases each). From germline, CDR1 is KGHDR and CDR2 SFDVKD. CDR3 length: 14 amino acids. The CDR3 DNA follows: TGTGCCACCACAGCAGGGTCGGTCACCGGGGAGCTGGTTTTT. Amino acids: CATTAGSVTGELVF.

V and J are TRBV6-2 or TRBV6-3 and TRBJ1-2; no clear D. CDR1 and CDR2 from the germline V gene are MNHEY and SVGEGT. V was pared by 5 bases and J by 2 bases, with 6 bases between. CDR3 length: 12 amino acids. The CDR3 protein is CASSHGNYGYTF. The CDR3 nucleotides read TGTGCCAGCAGTCATGGGAACTATGGCTACACCTTC.

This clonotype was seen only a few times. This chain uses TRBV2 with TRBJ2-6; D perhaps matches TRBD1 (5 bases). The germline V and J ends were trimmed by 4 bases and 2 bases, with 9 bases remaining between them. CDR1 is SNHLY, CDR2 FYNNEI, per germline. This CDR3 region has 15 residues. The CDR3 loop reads CASSGRQPGANVLTF. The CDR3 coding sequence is TGTGCCAGCAGTGGGAGACAGCCTGGGGCCAACGTCCTGACTTTC.

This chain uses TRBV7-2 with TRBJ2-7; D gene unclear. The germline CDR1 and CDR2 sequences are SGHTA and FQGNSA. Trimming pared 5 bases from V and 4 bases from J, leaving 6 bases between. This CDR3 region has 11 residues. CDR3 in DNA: TGTGCCAGCAGCGCGAGATACGAGCAGTACTTC. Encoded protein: CASSARYEQYF.

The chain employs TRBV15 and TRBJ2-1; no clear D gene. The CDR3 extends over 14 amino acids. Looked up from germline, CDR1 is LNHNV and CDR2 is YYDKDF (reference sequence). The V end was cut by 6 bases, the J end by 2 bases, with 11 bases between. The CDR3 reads CATRPSGTYNEQFF. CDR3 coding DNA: TGTGCCACCAGACCCTCCGGTACCTACAATGAGCAGTTCTTC.